These 13 T cell receptor beta chains were all obtained from the same sample, sequenced in a study of cytotoxic CD8 clonotypes in ibrutinib-treated CLL. Clones were sequenced by immunoSEQ multiplex PCR, and TCRdb holds only the in-frame ones, with some missing. The sample holds 250,000 or so clones, 70% seen once. The material was PBMCs, obtained after 24 months of ibrutinib treatment. The receptor set was obtained from a human donor with chronic lymphocytic leukemia.

This clone was observed a few times. The rearrangement uses TRBV6-6 and TRBJ2-7; 12 bases fit TRBD2. The CDR3 is 14 residues long. V lost 5 bases, J lost 1 base, and 0 bases stayed unmatched. Germline CDR1 reads MNHNY; CDR2 reads SVGAGI (reference sequence). For the CDR3, the DNA is TGTGCCAGCAGTACTAGCGGGAGGTCCTACGAGCAGTACTTC. Amino acids: CASSTSGRSYEQYF.

The chain links TRBV19 to TRBJ1-5; D not certain. With 3 bases removed from V and 8 bases from J, the gap between germline ends came to 11 bases. Germline assignment: CDR1 LNHDA and CDR2 SQIVND (reference sequence). The CDR3 is 13 residues long. The CDR3, as DNA: TGTGCCAGTAGTATTAGTGAAAGGAAGCCCCAGCATTTT. Translation gives CASSISERKPQHF.

The chain is built from TRBV6-6 and TRBJ1-1; no clear D gene. Looked up from germline, CDR1 is MNHNY and CDR2 is SVGAGI (reference sequence). Trimming stripped 8 bases from V and 1 base from J, with 8 bases between. The CDR3 has 12 amino acids. CDR3 residues: CASVRWNTEAFF. DNA for the CDR3: TGTGCCAGCGTACGGTGGAACACTGAAGCTTTCTTT.

J is TRBJ2-1 and V is TRBV6-5; perhaps TRBD1 as D (5 bases). V lost 5 bases, J lost 2 bases, and 13 bases lay in between. The CDR3 is 15 residues long. Germline assignment: CDR1 MNHEY and CDR2 SVGAGI. The CDR3 loop is CASSLQGLAYNEQFF. CDR3 in DNA: TGTGCCAGCAGTCTTCAGGGTTTGGCCTACAATGAGCAGTTCTTC.

The gene calls are TRBV9 and TRBJ2-1; D remains ambiguous. Germline-derived CDR1 and CDR2 are SGDLS and YYNGEE. The CDR3 is 13 residues long. Deletions cut 4 bases from V and 6 bases from J, with 11 bases between. The CDR3 nucleotides read TGTGCCAGCAGCCCTACTACCTTCAATGAGCAGTTCTTC. It is translated as CASSPTTFNEQFF. The variable domain in full, with the rest retrieved from reference TRBV9 and TRBJ2-1, is DSGVTQTPKHLITATGQRVTLRCSPRSGDLSVYWYQQSLDQGLQFLIQYYNGEERAKGNILERFSAQQFPDLHSELNLSSLELGDSALYFCASSPTTFNEQFFGPGTRLTVL.

The chain is built from TRBV2 and TRBJ2-1; perhaps TRBD1 as D (6 bases). Germline CDR1 is SNHLY and CDR2 is FYNNEI. V was trimmed by 7 bases and J by 6 bases, leaving 16 bases between them. CDR3 length: 14 amino acids. The CDR3 DNA reads as TGTGCCAGCATGGAACAGGGCTTCGGCAATGAGCAGTTCTTC. It yields the protein CASMEQGFGNEQFF.

The V call is TRBV27, the J call TRBJ2-3; D gene ambiguous. CDR3 length: 15 amino acids. The germline CDR1 and CDR2 sequences are MNHEY and SMNVEV (reference sequence). Trimming stripped 7 bases from V and 2 bases from J, with 16 bases between. This chain's CDR3 is CASTGRTEYTDTQYF. CDR3 bases: TGTGCCAGCACCGGACGGACCGAATACACAGATACGCAGTATTTT.

The chain uses TRBV27 and TRBJ2-7; the match to TRBD2 covers 8 bases. The J segment lost 2 bases and the V segment lost 1 base, leaving 7 bases of the junction unmatched. Germline values: CDR1 MNHEY, CDR2 SMNVEV (reference sequence). The CDR3 loop spans 16 amino acids. The CDR3 sequence is CASSLLGVAGTYEQYF. CDR3 nucleotides: TGTGCCAGCAGTTTATTAGGAGTAGCGGGAACCTACGAGCAGTACTTC.

A single count supports this clone. V is TRBV11-2 and J is TRBJ2-3; TRBD2 agrees at 10 bases. Germline values: CDR1 SGHAT, CDR2 FQNNGV. V was pared by 5 bases and J by 3 bases, with 11 bases of the junction left unmatched. The CDR3 consists of 17 residues. The CDR3 nucleotides are TGTGCCAGCAGCGGCCGCGCTAGCGGGAGACAGACAGATACGCAGTATTTT. Residues: CASSGRASGRQTDTQYF.

This chain links TRBV6-6 with TRBJ2-7; no firm D call. This CDR3 comprises 13 residues. The V and J ends lost 10 bases and 4 bases respectively, with 17 bases between them. The germline CDR1 and CDR2 sequences are MNHNY and SVGAGI (reference sequence). For the CDR3, the DNA is TGTGCCACCCAACAAATTATAGGGTACGAGCAGTACTTC. Amino acids: CATQQIIGYEQYF.

The CDR3 DNA reads as TGTGCCATCAGGGGACAGGGGTTTGAGCAGTTCTTC. Translation: CAIRGQGFEQFF. J is TRBJ2-1 and V is TRBV10-3; TRBD1 matches at 10 bases. The junction had 2 bases not matched to a gene; V was cut back by 6 bases and J by 9 bases. This CDR3 comprises 12 residues. Germline V gives CDR1 ENHRY, CDR2 SYGVKD.

J is TRBJ1-5 and V is TRBV4-1, with 8 positions matching TRBD1. Unmatched junction bases numbered 3, after V lost 3 bases and J lost 5 bases. Germline V lookup: CDR1 MGHRA, CDR2 YSYEKL. CDR3 length: 14 residues. For the CDR3, the DNA is TGCGCCAGCAGCCAGGAACAGGGGGATCAGCCCCAGCATTTT. Translated: CASSQEQGDQPQHF.

This chain connects TRBV6-6 to TRBJ1-2, with TRBD1 matching 7 bases. Trimming cost V 6 bases and J 4 bases; bases outside gene matches: 5. Per the germline V gene, CDR1 is MNHNY and CDR2 is SVGAGI (reference sequence). The CDR3 extends over 13 amino acids. CDR3 sequence reads: CASSDRVVYGYTF. DNA for the CDR3: TGTGCCAGCAGCGACAGGGTTGTCTATGGCTACACCTTC.